These 27 T cell receptor beta chains originate from one sample sequenced in a study of blood T cell repertoires in COVID-19. Clones were sequenced by immunoSEQ multiplex PCR, and TCRdb holds only the in-frame ones, with some missing. Here the sample spans 93,000 or so clones, about 87% being singletons. The sample taken for sequencing was peripheral blood. These receptors were taken from a human donor in a cohort sampled during active or convalescent COVID-19.

The V and J genes are TRBV5-1 and TRBJ2-7; the D gene is possibly TRBD1 (6 bases). Germline V lookup: CDR1 SGHRS, CDR2 YFSETQ. Trimming took off 2 bases at V and 3 bases at J, with 9 bases between the two ends. CDR3 length equals 13 residues. Written as DNA, the CDR3 is TGCGCCAGCAGCTTATCAGGGGTCTACGAGCAGTACTTC. Its translation is CASSLSGVYEQYF.

This clone turned up a few times. The chain joins TRBV7-6 to TRBJ2-3; 8 bases are a match to TRBD2. There are 16 residues in the CDR3. V lost 4 bases and J lost 1; bases outside the gene matches: 7. Per the germline V gene, CDR1 is SGHVS and CDR2 is FNYEAQ. The CDR3 here is CASSSSSGGRTDTQYF. DNA of the CDR3: TGTGCCAGCAGCTCATCCAGCGGGGGACGCACAGATACGCAGTATTTT.

The sample holds a few counts of this clone. The J gene is TRBJ2-1, the V gene TRBV5-1; 7 bases match TRBD1. The junction had 7 bases not matched to a gene; V was cut back by 7 bases and J by 6 bases. CDR1 and CDR2 from the germline V gene are SGHRS and YFSETQ. This CDR3 is 13 amino acids long. DNA of the CDR3: TGCGCCAGCGGAATTACAGGGGCCAATGAGCAGTTCTTC. Amino acids: CASGITGANEQFF.

The chain recombines TRBV7-9 with TRBJ1-2, with D hard to call. The CDR3 length is 13 residues. V was clipped by 10 bases and J by 1 base, with 13 bases between them. Germline V gene data show CDR1 as SEHNR and CDR2 as FQNEAQ (reference sequence). The CDR3 sequence is CATVGEFNYGYTF. CDR3 DNA: TGTGCCACGGTGGGCGAATTTAACTATGGCTACACCTTC.

The CDR3 nucleotides are TGTGCCAGCAGACTACGGACAGCTTACAATGAGCAGTTCTTC. Protein: CASRLRTAYNEQFF. The chain couples TRBV7-9 to TRBJ2-1; TRBD1 is a possible D gene (6 bases). Germline CDR1 is SEHNR and CDR2 is FQNEAQ (reference sequence). The V end lost 6 bases, the J end lost 4 bases, and 13 bases lay between the germline ends. The CDR3 totals 14 residues.

The genes are TRBV30 and TRBJ2-7; 7 bases align to TRBD1. CDR1 and CDR2 (germline): GTSNPN, SVGIG (reference sequence). V lost 4 bases and J lost 3; bases outside the gene matches: 3. The CDR3 covers 12 residues. DNA for the CDR3: TGTGCCTGGACGACAGGGAACTACGAGCAGTACTTC. Encoded protein: CAWTTGNYEQYF.

This clone came up many times. The chain links TRBV5-6 to TRBJ2-7; 10 bases align to TRBD1. J lost 0 bases, V lost 5 bases, and 8 bases had no gene match. Germline V gene lookup returns CDR1 SGHDT and CDR2 YYEEEE. This CDR3 has 16 amino acids. The CDR3 DNA reads TGTGCCAGCAGTTCAGAGGGACAGGGGCGCTCCTACGAGCAGTACTTC. Encoded protein: CASSSEGQGRSYEQYF.

This clone was observed once. The CDR3 region is CASSSDRVYYGYTF. In DNA form, the CDR3 reads TGTGCCAGCAGTTCGGACAGGGTGTACTATGGCTACACCTTC. The chain is built from TRBV28 and TRBJ1-2, with 8 bases identical to TRBD1. CDR1 MDHEN and CDR2 SYDVKM come from the germline V gene. The CDR3 totals 14 residues. V lost 4 bases, J lost 3 bases, and 4 bases stayed unmatched.

The gene calls are TRBV28 and TRBJ2-7, with D maybe TRBD1 (5 bases). The germline V and J ends were trimmed by 1 base and 0 bases, with 7 bases remaining between them. CDR1 is MDHEN, CDR2 SYDVKM, per germline. The CDR3 length is 14 residues. The CDR3 loop is CASSLLGRSYEQYF. The CDR3 DNA reads TGTGCCAGCAGTTTATTGGGGCGCTCCTACGAGCAGTACTTC. Full variable domain (remainder filled in from reference TRBV28 and TRBJ2-7): DVKVTQSSRYLVKRTGEKVFLECVQDMDHENMFWYRQDPGLGLRLIYFSYDVKMKEKGDIPEGYSVSREKKERFSLILESASTNQTSMYLCASSLLGRSYEQYFGPGTRLTVT.

This chain links TRBV9 with TRBJ1-5; tentatively, D is TRBD1 (6 bases). V lost 2 bases to trimming and J lost 6 bases, with 21 bases between them. This CDR3 is built from 17 residues. Germline CDR1 is SGDLS and CDR2 is YYNGEE. The CDR3 DNA reads TGTGCCAGCAGCGTGAGCATTATCAGGGGATACGCTCAGCCCCAGCATTTT. This encodes CASSVSIIRGYAQPQHF.

The chain links TRBV28 to TRBJ1-5; 7 nucleotides line up with TRBD1. This CDR3 contains 15 residues. Germline-derived CDR1 and CDR2 are MDHEN and SYDVKM. The V gene end was trimmed by 1 base and the J gene end by 1 base; junction bases not matched to a gene: 1. DNA of the CDR3: TGTGCCAGCAGTTTATACAGGGGAAGCAATCAGCCCCAGCATTTT. Protein sequence: CASSLYRGSNQPQHF.

The chain recombines TRBV15 with TRBJ2-2; 8 nucleotides agree with TRBD1. Germline V gives CDR1 LNHNV, CDR2 YYDKDF (reference sequence). The CDR3 spans 17 residues. With V trimmed by 6 bases and J by 1 base, 10 bases remained unmatched. CDR3 region: CATSHLPGTGNTGELFF. The CDR3 coding sequence is TGTGCCACCAGTCATTTACCCGGGACAGGGAACACCGGGGAGCTGTTTTTT.

CDR3 amino acids: CASTRDRGGNTIYF. The CDR3 region has the DNA TGTGCCAGTACCCGGGACAGGGGTGGAAACACCATATATTTT. The chain uses TRBV19 and TRBJ1-3, with 10 nucleotides matching TRBD1. Germline CDR1 and CDR2: LNHDA and SQIVND (reference sequence). The CDR3 runs to 14 residues. The V segment lost 7 bases and the J segment 3 bases; nucleotides outside the gene matches: 3.

The chain links TRBV12-3 or TRBV12-4 to TRBJ2-3; D gene unclear. CDR3 length: 13 amino acids. The V end was cut by 6 bases, the J end by 1 base, with 8 bases between. The CDR3 nucleotides are TGTGCCAGCAGGGCCGTTGGCACAGATACGCAGTATTTT. It translates to CASRAVGTDTQYF.

The J gene is TRBJ1-2, the V gene TRBV10-3; TRBD1 matches 11 bases. V lost 4 bases and J lost 3; bases outside the gene matches: 4. Germline V gives CDR1 ENHRY, CDR2 SYGVKD. This CDR3 region has 15 residues. The CDR3 coding sequence is TGTGCCATCAGTGCGGGACAGGGGGGCGACTATGGCTACACCTTC. This encodes CAISAGQGGDYGYTF.

The chain is built from TRBV2 and TRBJ1-5, with D perhaps matching TRBD1 (6 bases). The CDR3 is made up of 15 amino acids. V lost 5 bases, J lost 0 bases, and 11 bases lay in between. The V gene's germline CDR1 is SNHLY and CDR2 FYNNEI. The CDR3 bases are TGTGCCAGCAGTCCGACAGGTCTTAGCAATCAGCCCCAGCATTTT. This encodes CASSPTGLSNQPQHF.

This clone was detected a few times. The J gene is TRBJ1-2, the V gene TRBV5-1; D remains ambiguous. Trimming removed 0 bases from V and 0 bases from J, with 9 bases in between. There are 15 residues in the CDR3. CDR1 is SGHRS, CDR2 YFSETQ, per germline. CDR3 loop: CASSLGGLANYGYTF. In nucleotides, the CDR3 is TGCGCCAGCAGCTTGGGAGGCTTAGCTAACTATGGCTACACCTTC.

The CDR3 protein is CAWSGTGVWALHF. The CDR3 coding sequence is TGTGCCTGGAGCGGGACAGGGGTGTGGGCCCTCCACTTT. This sequence joins TRBV30 and TRBJ1-6; 10 nucleotides line up with TRBD1. The CDR3 totals 13 residues. The germline V gene encodes CDR1 GTSNPN and CDR2 SVGIG (reference sequence). Trimming cost V 3 bases and J 14 bases; bases outside gene matches: 7.

Written as DNA, the CDR3 is TGTGCCAGCAGCCACTCGGACACCGGTGGAAACACCATATATTTT. It specifies CASSHSDTGGNTIYF. The chain combines TRBV3-1 (or the pseudogene TRBV3-2) with TRBJ1-3, with a tentative D call TRBD1 (5 bases). The CDR3 sequence is 15 residues long. With 3 bases removed from V and 3 bases from J, the gap between germline ends came to 12 bases. Germline values: CDR1 LGHDT, CDR2 YNNKEL (reference sequence).

The chain carries TRBV4-1 and TRBJ2-2; TRBD2 matches 12 bases. Germline assignment: CDR1 MGHRA and CDR2 YSYEKL. CDR3 length: 18 amino acids. The J segment lost 0 bases and the V segment lost 2 bases, leaving 4 bases of the junction unmatched. This chain's CDR3 is CASSQRLAGVPNTGELFF. The CDR3 DNA sequence: TGCGCCAGCAGCCAAAGACTAGCGGGGGTCCCGAACACCGGGGAGCTGTTTTTT.

This clone has just one count. This chain links TRBV21-1 with TRBJ1-1; TRBD1 is the table's D call, not checked against the DNA. TRBV21-1 is given as a pseudogene. The CDR3 is 13 residues long. As DNA, the CDR3 is TGTGCCGCTTGGGGCCCACAGAACACTGAAGCTTTCTTT. Protein: CAAWGPQNTEAFF.

The chain carries TRBV4-2 and TRBJ1-1, with TRBD1 as a possible D gene (6 bases). From germline, CDR1 is LGHNA and CDR2 YNFKEQ. Trimming pared 1 base from V and 4 bases from J, leaving 22 bases between. This CDR3 spans 18 amino acids. This CDR3 is CASSQGGGGGPGVTEAFF. The CDR3 nucleotides are TGTGCCAGCAGCCAAGGCGGTGGGGGGGGACCAGGGGTCACTGAAGCTTTCTTT.

CDR3 nucleotides: TGTGCCAGTAGTATAGTTCGGGGTCGCGAGCAGTACTTC. Translating gives CASSIVRGREQYF. The genes are TRBV19 and TRBJ2-7; possibly TRBD2 for D (5 bases). Germline V gene sequence: CDR1 LNHDA, CDR2 SQIVND (reference sequence). V gave up 1 base and J gave up 6 bases, with 10 bases separating them. CDR3 length equals 13 residues.

The chain joins TRBV2 to TRBJ2-5; D call uncertain. V shed 8 bases and J shed 4 bases, with 20 bases lying between them. From germline, CDR1 is SNHLY and CDR2 FYNNEI. There are 15 residues in the CDR3. The CDR3 DNA is TGTGCCAGCTCCGAGCCATGGAGCTTTTCAGAGACCCAGTACTTC. Its translation: CASSEPWSFSETQYF.

This chain connects TRBV3-1 (or the pseudogene TRBV3-2) to TRBJ1-2; D gene unclear. CDR3 length: 12 residues. Trimming pared 6 bases from V and 7 bases from J, leaving 12 bases between. Germline V CDR1 and CDR2: LGHDT, YNNKEL (reference sequence). In nucleotides, the CDR3 is TGTGCCAGCAGTGCCGCGGGTCGTGGCTACACCTTC. It encodes CASSAAGRGYTF.

The J gene is TRBJ2-7, the V gene TRBV5-1; D might be TRBD1 (5 bases). CDR1 and CDR2 from the germline V gene are SGHRS and YFSETQ. Trimming left V 3 bases short and J 6 bases short, with 7 bases between. The CDR3 loop spans 11 amino acids. The chain's CDR3 is CASSSQGEQYF. The CDR3 DNA follows: TGCGCCAGCAGCTCCCAGGGCGAGCAGTACTTC.

In this sample, this clone turned up a few times. This chain links TRBV24-1 with TRBJ2-1; the match to TRBD1 covers 12 bases. The CDR3 consists of 18 residues. After removal of 2 bases from V and 2 bases from J, the junction contained 6 bases not matched to a gene. Germline CDR1 KGHDR, CDR2 SFDVKD. CDR3 DNA: TGTGCCACCAGTGATTCCGGGACAGGGGGCGCCCCCTACAATGAGCAGTTCTTC. This encodes CATSDSGTGGAPYNEQFF.